These 8 T cell receptor beta chains share one sample of origin, sequenced in a study of cytomegalovirus exposure and HLA in healthy donors. With 60 Vbeta and 13 Jbeta primers, the PCR was carried out. Only in-frame clones appear in the TCRdb table, and some are missing; sequencing was by immunoSEQ multiplex PCR. Seen here are some 140,000 clones, 73% observed once, and the top ten hold 1% to 1.5%. The sample comprised PBMCs. These receptors were collected from a woman between 35 and 50 years old in good health and CMV-seronegative.

The gene calls are TRBV6-1 and TRBJ1-1; 9 bases fit TRBD1. This CDR3 comprises 16 residues. Germline CDR1 MNHNS, CDR2 SASEGT. V lost 4 bases, J lost 10 bases, and 16 bases stayed unmatched. DNA for the CDR3: TGTGCCAGCAGTGGTTGGACAGGGGCCGCCTCTGAAGGAGCTTTCTTT. This encodes CASSGWTGAASEGAFF.

This clone was observed a few times. The chain is built from TRBV7-2 and TRBJ2-2; a weak D match, TRBD2 (5 bases). The CDR3 contains 14 residues. CDR1 is SGHTA and CDR2 is FQGNSA in the germline V gene. The V end lost 5 bases, the J end lost 3 bases, and 10 bases lay between the germline ends. CDR3 DNA sequence: TGTGCCAGCAGCCGGGATACCGACACCGGGGAGCTGTTTTTT. It yields the protein CASSRDTDTGELFF.

This clone turned up a few times. CDR3 nucleotide sequence: TGTGCCAGCGGAAGGGACAACTGCTGCAATCAGCCCCAGCATTTT. It yields the protein CASGRDNCCNQPQHF. The chain combines TRBV21-1 with TRBJ1-5; the D call TRBD1 from the table was never checked on the DNA. TRBV21-1 is reported as a pseudogene. This CDR3 comprises 15 residues.

In its sample, this clone was seen once. The V and J genes are TRBV19 and TRBJ2-1; 9 bases agree with TRBD1. V trimming: 4 bases; J trimming: 4 bases; junction bases outside the gene matches: 8. In germline, CDR1 is LNHDA, CDR2 SQIVND (reference sequence). This CDR3 comprises 16 residues. CDR3 in amino acids: CASSRTGTGLYNEQFF. CDR3 nucleotide sequence: TGTGCCAGTAGTAGAACCGGGACAGGGTTATACAATGAGCAGTTCTTC.

This chain connects TRBV19 to TRBJ2-1, with TRBD1 matching 7 bases. The CDR3 loop spans 14 amino acids. Trimming cost V 4 bases and J 3 bases; bases outside gene matches: 3. Germline CDR1 LNHDA, CDR2 SQIVND (reference sequence). CDR3 bases: TGTGCCAGTAGTACGACAGGGTTCTACAATGAGCAGTTCTTC. It codes for CASSTTGFYNEQFF.

This clone was recorded once. V and J are TRBV5-6 and TRBJ1-3; D uncertain. V was cut by 1 base and J by 0 bases, with 11 bases left in between. This CDR3 region has 16 residues. The germline CDR1 and CDR2 sequences are SGHDT and YYEEEE. CDR3 nucleotide sequence: TGTGCCAGCAGCTTGAGGTTACGGAGCTCTGGAAACACCATATATTTT. It specifies CASSLRLRSSGNTIYF.

This clone has just a few counts. The CDR3 sequence: CASSLPAGGRETQYF. The CDR3 nucleotides read TGTGCCAGCAGCTTACCAGCGGGGGGGCGTGAGACCCAGTACTTC. The chain employs TRBV7-2 and TRBJ2-5; 10 bases align to TRBD2. The V segment lost 2 bases and the J segment 5 bases; nucleotides outside the gene matches: 5. This CDR3 contains 15 residues. In germline, CDR1 is SGHTA, CDR2 FQGNSA.

The chain combines TRBV5-4 with TRBJ1-4, with 7 bases matching TRBD1. The CDR3 length is 15 residues. The germline gives CDR1 SGHNT, CDR2 YYREEE (reference sequence). J lost 6 bases, V lost 5 bases, and 10 bases had no gene match. The CDR3 nucleotides are TGTGCCAGCAGTTACCCGGGACAGTCTGATGAAAAACTGTTTTTT. It specifies CASSYPGQSDEKLFF.